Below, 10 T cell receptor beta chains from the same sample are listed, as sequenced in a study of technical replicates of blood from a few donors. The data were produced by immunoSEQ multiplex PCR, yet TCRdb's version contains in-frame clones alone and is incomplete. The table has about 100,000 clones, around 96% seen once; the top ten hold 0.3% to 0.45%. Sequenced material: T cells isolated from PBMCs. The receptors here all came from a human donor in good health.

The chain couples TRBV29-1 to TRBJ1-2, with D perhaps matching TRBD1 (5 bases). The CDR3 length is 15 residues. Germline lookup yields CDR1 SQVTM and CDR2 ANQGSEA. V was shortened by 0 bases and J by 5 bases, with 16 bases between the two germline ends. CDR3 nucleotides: TGCAGCGTTGAAGACCCGACAGCAAGAGGATATGGCTACACCTTC. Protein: CSVEDPTARGYGYTF.

The CDR3 region is CASSVVRYEQFF. The CDR3 DNA follows: TGTGCCAGCAGCGTAGTGAGATATGAGCAGTTCTTC. This chain uses TRBV9 with TRBJ2-1; D remains unclear. CDR1 is SGDLS, CDR2 YYNGEE, per germline. With 0 bases removed from V and 8 bases from J, the gap between germline ends came to 6 bases. The CDR3 covers 12 residues.

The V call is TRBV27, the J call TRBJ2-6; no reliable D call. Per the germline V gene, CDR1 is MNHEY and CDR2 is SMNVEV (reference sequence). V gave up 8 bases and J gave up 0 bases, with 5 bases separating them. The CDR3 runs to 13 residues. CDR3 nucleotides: TGTGCCAGCTACAACTCTGGGGCCAACGTCCTGACTTTC. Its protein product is CASYNSGANVLTF. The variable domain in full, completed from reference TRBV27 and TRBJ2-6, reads EAQVTQNPRYLITVTGKKLTVTCSQNMNHEYMSWYRQDPGLGLRQIYYSMNVEVTDKGDVPEGYKVSRKEKRNFPLILESPSPNQTSLYFCASYNSGANVLTFGAGSRLTVL.

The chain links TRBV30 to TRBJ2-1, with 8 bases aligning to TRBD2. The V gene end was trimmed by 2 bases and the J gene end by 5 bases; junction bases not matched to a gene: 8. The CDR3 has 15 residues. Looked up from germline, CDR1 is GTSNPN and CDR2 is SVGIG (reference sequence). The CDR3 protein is CAWSLNSGSNNEQFF. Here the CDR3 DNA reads TGTGCCTGGAGTTTGAACAGCGGGAGTAACAATGAGCAGTTCTTC. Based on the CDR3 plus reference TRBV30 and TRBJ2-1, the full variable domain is SQTIHQWPATLVQPVGSPLSLECTVEGTSNPNLYWYRQAAGRGLQLLFYSVGIGQISSEVPQNLSASRPQDRQFILSSKKLLLSDSGFYLCAWSLNSGSNNEQFFGPGTRLTVL.

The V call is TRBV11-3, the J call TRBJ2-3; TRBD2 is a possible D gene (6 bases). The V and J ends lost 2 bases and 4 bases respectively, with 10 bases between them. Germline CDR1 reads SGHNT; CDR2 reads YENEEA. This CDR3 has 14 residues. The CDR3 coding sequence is TGTGCCAGCAGCTTATTCCCTAGCGCAGATACGCAGTATTTT. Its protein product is CASSLFPSADTQYF. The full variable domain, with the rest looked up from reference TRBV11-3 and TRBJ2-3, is EAGVVQSPRYKIIEKKQPVAFWCNPISGHNTLYWYLQNLGQGPELLIRYENEEAVDDSQLPKDRFSAERLKGVDSTLKIQPAELGDSAVYLCASSLFPSADTQYFGPGTRLTVL.

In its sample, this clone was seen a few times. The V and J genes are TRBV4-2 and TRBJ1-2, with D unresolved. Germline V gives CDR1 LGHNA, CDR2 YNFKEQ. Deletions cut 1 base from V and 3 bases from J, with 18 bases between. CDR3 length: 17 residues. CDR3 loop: CASSQVGRDPGDYGYTF. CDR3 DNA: TGTGCCAGCAGCCAAGTTGGCCGCGACCCTGGAGACTATGGCTACACCTTC.

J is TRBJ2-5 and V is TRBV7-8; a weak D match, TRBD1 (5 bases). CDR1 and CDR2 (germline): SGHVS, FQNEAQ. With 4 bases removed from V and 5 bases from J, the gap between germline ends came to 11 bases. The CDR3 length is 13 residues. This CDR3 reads CASSSGFRETQYF. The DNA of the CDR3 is TGTGCCAGCAGCTCAGGGTTCAGGGAGACCCAGTACTTC. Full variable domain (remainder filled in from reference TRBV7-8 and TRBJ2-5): GAGVSQSPRYKVAKRGQDVALRCDPISGHVSLFWYQQALGQGPEFLTYFQNEAQLDKSGLPSDRFFAERPEGSVSTLKIQRTQQEDSAVYLCASSSGFRETQYFGPGTRLLVL.

The CDR3 nucleotides are TGTGCCAGCAGTGTAGCAGCGGGAGGGCCATACGAGCAGTACTTC. This encodes CASSVAAGGPYEQYF. The rearrangement uses TRBV6-1 and TRBJ2-7, with TRBD2 matching over 10 bases. V lost 4 bases, J lost 4 bases, and 7 bases stayed unmatched. Looked up from germline, CDR1 is MNHNS and CDR2 is SASEGT. CDR3 length equals 15 residues.

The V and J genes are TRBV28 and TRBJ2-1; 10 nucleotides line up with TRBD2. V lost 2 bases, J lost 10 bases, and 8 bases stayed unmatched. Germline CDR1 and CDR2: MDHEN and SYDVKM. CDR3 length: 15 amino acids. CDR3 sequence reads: CASSLLAGVIREQFF. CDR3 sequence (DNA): TGTGCCAGCAGTTTACTAGCGGGAGTGATAAGGGAGCAGTTCTTC.

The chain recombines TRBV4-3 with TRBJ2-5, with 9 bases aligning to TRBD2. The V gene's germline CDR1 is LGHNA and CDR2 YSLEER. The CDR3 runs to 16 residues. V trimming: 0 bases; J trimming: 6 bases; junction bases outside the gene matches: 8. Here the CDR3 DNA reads TGCGCCAGCAGCCAAGATGCGGGAGGGCCGGGAAAGACCCAGTACTTC. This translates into CASSQDAGGPGKTQYF.